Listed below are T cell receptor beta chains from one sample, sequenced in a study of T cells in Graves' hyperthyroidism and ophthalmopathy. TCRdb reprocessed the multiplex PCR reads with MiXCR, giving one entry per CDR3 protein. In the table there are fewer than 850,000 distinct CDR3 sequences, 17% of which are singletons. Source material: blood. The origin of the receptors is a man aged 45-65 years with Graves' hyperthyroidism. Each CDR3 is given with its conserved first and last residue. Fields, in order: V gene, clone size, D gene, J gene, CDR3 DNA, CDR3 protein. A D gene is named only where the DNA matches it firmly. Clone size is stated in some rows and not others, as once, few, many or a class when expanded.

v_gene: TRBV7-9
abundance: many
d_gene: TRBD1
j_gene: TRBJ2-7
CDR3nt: TGTGCCAGCAGTCCCAGGGACAGGACCTACGAGCAGTACTTC
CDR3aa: CASSPRDRTYEQYF

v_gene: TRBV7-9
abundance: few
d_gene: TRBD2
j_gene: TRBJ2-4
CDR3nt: TGTGCCAGCAGCTCCAGACTAGCGGGAGAGACCAAAAACATTCAGTACTTC
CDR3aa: CASSSRLAGETKNIQYF

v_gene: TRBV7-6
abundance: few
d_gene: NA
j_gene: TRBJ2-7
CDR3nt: TGTGCCAGCAGCATTGCTCCGGGACCCACGGGGTCCTACGAGCAGTACTTC
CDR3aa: CASSIAPGPTGSYEQYF

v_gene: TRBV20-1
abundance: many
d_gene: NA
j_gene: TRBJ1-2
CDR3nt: TGCAGTGCTAGAGGACAGTGGATCGGTGGCTACACCTTC
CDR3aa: CSARGQWIGGYTF

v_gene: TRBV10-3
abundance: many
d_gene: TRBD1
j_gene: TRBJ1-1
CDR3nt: TGTGCCATCACCGAAGGGACAGGGCTCGCTTTCTTT
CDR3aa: CAITEGTGLAFF

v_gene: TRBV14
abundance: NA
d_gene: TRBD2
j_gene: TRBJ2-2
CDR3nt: TGTGCCAGCAGCCAAGAACTAGCGGGATTTACCGGGGAGCTGTTTTTT
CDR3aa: CASSQELAGFTGELFF

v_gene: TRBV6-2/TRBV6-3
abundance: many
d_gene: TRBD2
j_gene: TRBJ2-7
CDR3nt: TGTGCCAGCAGTTACAAGACAGCGGGAGGGCCCTACGAGCAGTACTTC
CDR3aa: CASSYKTAGGPYEQYF

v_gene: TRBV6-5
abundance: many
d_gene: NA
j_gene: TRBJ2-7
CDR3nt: TGTGCCAGCAGTTACGTCTCAATTCCCTACGAGCAGTACTTC
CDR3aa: CASSYVSIPYEQYF

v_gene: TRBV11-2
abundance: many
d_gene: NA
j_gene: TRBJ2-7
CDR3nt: TGTGCCAGCAGCTTGTCTCCCTACCTTTTCGGCGAGCAGTACTTC
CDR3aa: CASSLSPYLFGEQYF

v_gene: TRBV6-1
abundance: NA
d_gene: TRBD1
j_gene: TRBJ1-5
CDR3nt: TGTGCCAGCAGCCGAGACAGGGCCAATCAGCCCCAGCATTTT
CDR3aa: CASSRDRANQPQHF

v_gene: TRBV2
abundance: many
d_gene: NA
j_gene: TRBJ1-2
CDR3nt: TGTGCCAGCAAAGGGGTCAGAGGGGGCTACACCTTC
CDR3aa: CASKGVRGGYTF

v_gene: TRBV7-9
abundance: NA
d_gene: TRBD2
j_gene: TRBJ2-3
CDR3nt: TGTGCCAGCGTCCTTGGGGGGGGCACAGATACGCAGTATTTT
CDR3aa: CASVLGGGTDTQYF

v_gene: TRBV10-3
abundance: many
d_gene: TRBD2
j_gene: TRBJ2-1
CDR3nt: TGTGCCATCAAAGATAGCGGGAGTGACGATGAGCAGTTCTTC
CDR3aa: CAIKDSGSDDEQFF

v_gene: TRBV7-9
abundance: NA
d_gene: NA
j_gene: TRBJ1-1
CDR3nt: TGTGCCAGCAGCTTCACGGACGGGAACACTGAAGCTTTCTTT
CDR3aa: CASSFTDGNTEAFF

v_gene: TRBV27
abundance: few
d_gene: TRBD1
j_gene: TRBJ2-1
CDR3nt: TGTGCCAGTATTTATCCGGGACAGGATGTTTGGCATGAGCAGTTCTTC
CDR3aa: CASIYPGQDVWHEQFF

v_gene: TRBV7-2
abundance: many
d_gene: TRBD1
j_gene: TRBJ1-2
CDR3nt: TGTGCCAGCAGCTTAGGAGGCCTCGGGACAGCAGGAGGCTACACCTTC
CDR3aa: CASSLGGLGTAGGYTF

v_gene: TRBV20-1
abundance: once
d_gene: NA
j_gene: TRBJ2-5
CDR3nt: TGCAGTGCTTTCAAACCGTACCAAGAGACCCAGTACTTC
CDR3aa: CSAFKPYQETQYF

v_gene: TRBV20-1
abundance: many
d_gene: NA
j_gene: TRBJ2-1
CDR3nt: TGCAGTGCCCGGGGGTTAAAAAGGTACAATGAGCAGTTCTTC
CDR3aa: CSARGLKRYNEQFF